The next 9 T cell receptor beta chains were all read from a single sample in a study of a mutant IDH1 vaccine in newly diagnosed glioma. These receptors' antigens are unknown. Repertoires were generated with immunoSEQ multiplex PCR, while TCRdb's copy carries only in-frame clones and drops some. The sample contains 50,000 to 75,000 clones, 74% of which appear only once. As to time point: week 35, safety follow-up. The investigators gave 300 ug of mutant IDH1 20-mer peptide in each vaccine dose, together with topical imiquimod. Sequences were derived from PBMCs, sampled from a glioma patient whose treatment included an IDH1 peptide vaccine. These receptors were obtained from a man in his forties or fifties with glioma.

V gene TRBV4-3 combines with J gene TRBJ2-3; 7 bases line up with TRBD1. The CDR3 is 16 amino acids. The V gene end was trimmed by 5 bases and the J gene end by 0 bases; junction bases not matched to a gene: 8. Germline V CDR1 and CDR2: LGHNA, YSLEER. The chain's CDR3 is CASSKRQGPSTDTQYF. The CDR3 DNA is TGCGCCAGCAGCAAGCGACAGGGTCCAAGCACAGATACGCAGTATTTT.

J is TRBJ2-5 and V is TRBV7-9; no definite D call. The V gene's germline CDR1 is SEHNR and CDR2 FQNEAQ (reference sequence). Trimming removed 1 base at V and 2 bases at J, with 5 bases between. CDR3 size: 13 residues. The DNA of the CDR3 is TGTGCCAGCAGCTTAGTGCAGCAAGAGACCCAGTACTTC. Translating gives CASSLVQQETQYF.

The chain joins TRBV13 to TRBJ2-3; 9 bases agree with TRBD1. CDR1 and CDR2 from the germline V gene are PRHDT and FYEKMQ (reference sequence). This CDR3 contains 16 residues. J was trimmed by 3 bases and V by 5 bases; bases with no gene match: 9. The CDR3 region is CASSPETGGITDTQYF. The CDR3 region has the DNA TGTGCCAGCAGCCCCGAGACAGGGGGTATTACAGATACGCAGTATTTT.

The chain has TRBV6-1 and TRBJ1-2; possibly TRBD1 for D (5 bases). Between the trimmed V and J ends, which lost 7 bases and 11 bases, there was a span of 17 bases. This CDR3 comprises 12 residues. CDR1 MNHNS and CDR2 SASEGT come from the germline V gene. The CDR3 is CASTRGLVGYTF. The CDR3 region has the DNA TGTGCCAGCACAAGGGGCCTAGTGGGGTACACCTTC.

V gene TRBV15 combines with J gene TRBJ1-2; D remains ambiguous. Germline CDR1 reads LNHNV; CDR2 reads YYDKDF (reference sequence). The length of the CDR3 is 14 residues. Trimming pared 0 bases from V and 7 bases from J, leaving 12 bases between. The CDR3 DNA reads as TGTGCCACCAGCAGAGATATAAGCACAGCTGGCTACACCTTC. Translation: CATSRDISTAGYTF.

The chain joins TRBV6-5 to TRBJ1-4; D gene ambiguous. Trimming removed 0 bases at V and 0 bases at J, with 8 bases between. CDR3 length equals 16 residues. The germline V gene has CDR1 MNHEY and CDR2 SVGAGI. CDR3 nucleotide sequence: TGTGCCAGCAGTTACTCTCCCAAACCAACTAATGAAAAACTGTTTTTT. This sequence encodes CASSYSPKPTNEKLFF.

This clone was seen only a few times. This chain uses TRBV29-1 with TRBJ2-7; unclear D gene. Germline-derived CDR1 and CDR2 are SQVTM and ANQGSEA. The CDR3 contains 14 residues. V gave up 1 base and J gave up 2 bases, with 12 bases separating them. The CDR3 nucleotides read TGCAGCGTTGAAGCTGGTACTGCTCCCTACGAGCAGTACTTC. Protein: CSVEAGTAPYEQYF.

V gene TRBV15 combines with J gene TRBJ2-1, with no clear D. CDR3 length equals 16 residues. V shed 1 base and J shed 6 bases, with 16 bases lying between them. CDR1 is LNHNV and CDR2 is YYDKDF in the germline V gene (reference sequence). Here the CDR3 DNA reads TGTGCCACCAGCAGAGCGGGCCTCTCAATTCCCAATGAGCAGTTCTTC. Translation gives CATSRAGLSIPNEQFF. Supplemented by reference TRBV15 and TRBJ2-1, the full variable domain reads DAMVIQNPRYQVTQFGKPVTLSCSQTLNHNVMYWYQQKSSQAPKLLFHYYDKDFNNEADTPDNFQSRRPNTSFCFLDIRSPGLGDTAMYLCATSRAGLSIPNEQFFGPGTRLTVL.

V gene TRBV5-1 combines with J gene TRBJ2-6, with 12 bases that match TRBD1. Germline trimming cut 2 bases from V and 0 bases from J; bases unmatched to any gene: 6. Germline-derived CDR1 and CDR2 are SGHRS and YFSETQ. The CDR3 sequence is 19 residues long. The CDR3 is CASSLGTGGSFSGANVLTF. The CDR3 DNA is TGCGCCAGCAGCTTAGGGACAGGGGGCTCTTTCTCTGGGGCCAACGTCCTGACTTTC.